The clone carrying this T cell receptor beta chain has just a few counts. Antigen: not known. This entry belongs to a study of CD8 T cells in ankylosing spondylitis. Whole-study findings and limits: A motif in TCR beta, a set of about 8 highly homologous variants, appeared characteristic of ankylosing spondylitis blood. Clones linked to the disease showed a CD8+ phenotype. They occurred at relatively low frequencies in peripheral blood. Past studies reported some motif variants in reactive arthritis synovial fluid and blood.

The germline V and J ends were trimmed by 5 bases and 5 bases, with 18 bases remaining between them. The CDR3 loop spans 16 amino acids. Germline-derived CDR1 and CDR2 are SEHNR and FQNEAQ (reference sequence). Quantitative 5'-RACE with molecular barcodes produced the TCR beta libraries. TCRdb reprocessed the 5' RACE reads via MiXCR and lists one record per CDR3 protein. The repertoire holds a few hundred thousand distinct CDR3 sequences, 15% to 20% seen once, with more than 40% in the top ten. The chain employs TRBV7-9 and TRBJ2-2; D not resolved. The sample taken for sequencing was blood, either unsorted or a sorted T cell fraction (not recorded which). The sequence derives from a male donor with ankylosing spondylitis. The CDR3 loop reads CASSPPPGIGTGELFF. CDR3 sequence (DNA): TGTGCCAGCAGCCCCCCTCCTGGTATAGGAACCGGGGAGCTGTTTTTT. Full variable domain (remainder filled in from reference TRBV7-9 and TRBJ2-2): DTGVSQNPRHKITKRGQNVTFRCDPISEHNRLYWYRQTLGQGPEFLTYFQNEAQLEKSRLLSDRFSAERPKGSFSTLEIQRTEQGDSAMYLCASSPPPGIGTGELFFGEGSRLTVL.